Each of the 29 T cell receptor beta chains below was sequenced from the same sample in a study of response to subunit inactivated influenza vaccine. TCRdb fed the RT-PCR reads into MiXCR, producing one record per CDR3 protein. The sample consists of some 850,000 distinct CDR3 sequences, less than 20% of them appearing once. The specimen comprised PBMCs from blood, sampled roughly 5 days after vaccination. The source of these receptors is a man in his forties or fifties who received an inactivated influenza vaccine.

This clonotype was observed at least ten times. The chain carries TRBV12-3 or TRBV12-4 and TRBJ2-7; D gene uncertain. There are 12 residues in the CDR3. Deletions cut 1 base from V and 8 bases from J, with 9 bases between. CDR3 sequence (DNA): TGTGCCAGCAGTTTAGTAGGCCCCCAGCAGTACTTC. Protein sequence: CASSLVGPQQYF.

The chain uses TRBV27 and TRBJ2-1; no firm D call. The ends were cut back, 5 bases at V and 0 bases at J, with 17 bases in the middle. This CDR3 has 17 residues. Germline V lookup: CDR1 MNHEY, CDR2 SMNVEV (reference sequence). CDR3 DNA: TGTGCCAGCAGTGTCGCGACTTCTCCGAGCTCCTACAATGAGCAGTTCTTC. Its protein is CASSVATSPSSYNEQFF.

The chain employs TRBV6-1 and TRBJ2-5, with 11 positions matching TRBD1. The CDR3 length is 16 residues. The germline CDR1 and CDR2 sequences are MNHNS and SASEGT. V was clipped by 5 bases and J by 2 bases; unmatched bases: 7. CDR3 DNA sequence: TGTGCCAGCAGTCAAGACGGGACAGGGGGACAAGAGACCCAGTACTTC. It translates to CASSQDGTGGQETQYF.

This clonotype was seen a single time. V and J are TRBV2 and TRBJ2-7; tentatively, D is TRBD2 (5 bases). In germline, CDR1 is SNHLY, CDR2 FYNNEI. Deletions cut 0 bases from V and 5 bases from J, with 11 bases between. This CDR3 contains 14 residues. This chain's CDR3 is CASSEARLRDEQYF. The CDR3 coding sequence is TGTGCCAGCAGTGAAGCGCGGTTGAGGGACGAGCAGTACTTC.

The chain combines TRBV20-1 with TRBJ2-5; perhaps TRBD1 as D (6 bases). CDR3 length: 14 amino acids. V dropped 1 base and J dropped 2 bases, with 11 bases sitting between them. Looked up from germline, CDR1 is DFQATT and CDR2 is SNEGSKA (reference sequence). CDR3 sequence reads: CSARGTTGQETQYF. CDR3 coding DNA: TGCAGTGCTAGAGGTACCACAGGGCAAGAGACCCAGTACTTC.

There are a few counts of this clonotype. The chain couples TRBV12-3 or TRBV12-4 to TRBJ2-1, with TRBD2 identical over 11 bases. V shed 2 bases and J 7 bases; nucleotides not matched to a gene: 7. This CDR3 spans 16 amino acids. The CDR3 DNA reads TGTGCCAGCAGTTTAATCCCTAGCGGGAGGCCGAATGAGCAGTTCTTC. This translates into CASSLIPSGRPNEQFF.

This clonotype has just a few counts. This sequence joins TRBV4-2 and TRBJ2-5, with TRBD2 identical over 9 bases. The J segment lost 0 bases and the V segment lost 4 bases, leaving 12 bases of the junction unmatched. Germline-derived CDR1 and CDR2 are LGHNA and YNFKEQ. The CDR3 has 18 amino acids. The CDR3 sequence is CASSPTVRTSAYQETQYF. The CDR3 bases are TGTGCCAGCAGCCCAACCGTTCGGACTAGCGCGTACCAAGAGACCCAGTACTTC.

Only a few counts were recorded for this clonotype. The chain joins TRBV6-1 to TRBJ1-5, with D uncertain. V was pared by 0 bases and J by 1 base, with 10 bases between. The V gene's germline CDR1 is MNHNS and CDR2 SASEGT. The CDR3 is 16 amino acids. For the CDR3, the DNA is TGTGCCAGCAGTGAAGCCGTGGTCAGGAGCAATCAGCCCCAGCATTTT. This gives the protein CASSEAVVRSNQPQHF.

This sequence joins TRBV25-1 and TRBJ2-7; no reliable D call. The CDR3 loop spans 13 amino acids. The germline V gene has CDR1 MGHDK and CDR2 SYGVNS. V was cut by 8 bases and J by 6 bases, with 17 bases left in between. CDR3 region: CASGRLIESEQYF. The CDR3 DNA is TGTGCCAGCGGGCGTTTAATCGAGTCCGAGCAGTACTTC.

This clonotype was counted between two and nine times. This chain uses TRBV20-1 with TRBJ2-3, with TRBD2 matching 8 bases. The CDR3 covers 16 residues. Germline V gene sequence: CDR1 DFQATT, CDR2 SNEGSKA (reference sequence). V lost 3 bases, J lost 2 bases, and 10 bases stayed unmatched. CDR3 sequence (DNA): TGCAGTGCTAGTCGAAGTAGCGGGGCCTACACAGATACGCAGTATTTT. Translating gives CSASRSSGAYTDTQYF.

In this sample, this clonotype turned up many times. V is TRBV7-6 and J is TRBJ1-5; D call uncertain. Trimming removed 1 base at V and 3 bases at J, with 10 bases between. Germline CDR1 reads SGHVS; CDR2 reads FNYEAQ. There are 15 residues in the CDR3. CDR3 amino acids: CASSLVSATNQPQHF. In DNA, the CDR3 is TGTGCCAGCAGCTTAGTGTCAGCTACCAATCAGCCCCAGCATTTT.

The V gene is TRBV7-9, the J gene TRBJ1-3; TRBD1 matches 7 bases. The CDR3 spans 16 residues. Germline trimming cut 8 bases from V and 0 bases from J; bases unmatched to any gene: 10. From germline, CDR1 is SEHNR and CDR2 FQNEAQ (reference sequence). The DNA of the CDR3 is TGTGCCAGCGACCGGGACAGCTTGAGCTCTGGAAACACCATATATTTT. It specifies CASDRDSLSSGNTIYF.

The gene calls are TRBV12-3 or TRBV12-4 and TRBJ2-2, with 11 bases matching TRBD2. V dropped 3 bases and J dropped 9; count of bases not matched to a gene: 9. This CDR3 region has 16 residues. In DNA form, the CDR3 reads TGTGCCAGCAGTTTCCCGGGACTAGCGGTCCGGAGGGAGCTGTTTTTT. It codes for CASSFPGLAVRRELFF.

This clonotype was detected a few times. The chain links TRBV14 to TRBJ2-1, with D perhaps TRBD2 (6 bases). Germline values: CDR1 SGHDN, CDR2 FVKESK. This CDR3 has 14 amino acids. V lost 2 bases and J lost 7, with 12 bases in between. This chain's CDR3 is CASSQTTRGNEQFF. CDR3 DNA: TGTGCCAGCAGCCAAACGACTAGAGGTAATGAGCAGTTCTTC. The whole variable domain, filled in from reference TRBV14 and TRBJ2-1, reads EAGVTQFPSHSVIEKGQTVTLRCDPISGHDNLYWYRRVMGKEIKFLLHFVKESKQDESGMPNNRFLAERTGGTYSTLKVQPAELEDSGVYFCASSQTTRGNEQFFGPGTRLTVL.

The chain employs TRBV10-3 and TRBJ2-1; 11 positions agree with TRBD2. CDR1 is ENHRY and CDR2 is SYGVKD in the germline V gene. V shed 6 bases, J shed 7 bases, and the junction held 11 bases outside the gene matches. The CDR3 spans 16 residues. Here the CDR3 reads CAIRSDSGGARNEQFF. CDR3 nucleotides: TGTGCCATCAGATCCGATAGCGGGGGGGCTCGGAATGAGCAGTTCTTC.

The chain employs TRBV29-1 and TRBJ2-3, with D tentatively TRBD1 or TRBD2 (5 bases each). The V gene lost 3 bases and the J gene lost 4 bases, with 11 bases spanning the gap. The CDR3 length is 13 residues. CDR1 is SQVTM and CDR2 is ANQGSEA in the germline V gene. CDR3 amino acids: CSVDPGASDTQYF. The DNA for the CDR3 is TGCAGCGTTGACCCCGGGGCCTCAGATACGCAGTATTTT.

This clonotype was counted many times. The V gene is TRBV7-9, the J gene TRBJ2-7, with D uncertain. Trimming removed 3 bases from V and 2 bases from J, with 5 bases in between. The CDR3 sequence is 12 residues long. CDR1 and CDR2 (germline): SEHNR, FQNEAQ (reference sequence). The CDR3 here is CASSLQPYEQYF. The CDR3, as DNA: TGTGCCAGCAGCTTGCAACCCTACGAGCAGTACTTC.

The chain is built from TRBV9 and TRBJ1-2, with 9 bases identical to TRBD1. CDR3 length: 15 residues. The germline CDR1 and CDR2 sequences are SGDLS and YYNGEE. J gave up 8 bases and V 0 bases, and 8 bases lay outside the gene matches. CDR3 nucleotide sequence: TGTGCCAGCAGCGTAGGGGGACAGGGAAGAAAGGGCTACACCTTC. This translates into CASSVGGQGRKGYTF.

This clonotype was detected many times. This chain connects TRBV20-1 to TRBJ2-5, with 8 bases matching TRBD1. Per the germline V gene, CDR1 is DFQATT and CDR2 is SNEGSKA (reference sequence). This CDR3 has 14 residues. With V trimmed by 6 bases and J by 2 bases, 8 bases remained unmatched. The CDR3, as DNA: TGCAGTGCGGACCCCAGGGGGCCACAAGAGACCCAGTACTTC. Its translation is CSADPRGPQETQYF.

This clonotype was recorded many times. This chain's CDR3 is CSARLLAYGPNEQFF. Written as DNA, the CDR3 is TGCAGTGCTAGGCTTCTAGCATACGGGCCAAATGAGCAGTTCTTC. The rearrangement uses TRBV20-1 and TRBJ2-1, with a tentative D call TRBD2 (5 bases). Trimming cost V 3 bases and J 7 bases, with 19 bases left between them. The CDR3 is 15 residues long. From germline, CDR1 is DFQATT and CDR2 SNEGSKA (reference sequence).

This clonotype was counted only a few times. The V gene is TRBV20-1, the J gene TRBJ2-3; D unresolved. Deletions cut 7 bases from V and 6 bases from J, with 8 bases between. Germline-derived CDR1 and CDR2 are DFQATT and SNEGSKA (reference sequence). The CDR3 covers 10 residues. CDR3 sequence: CSGADDTQYF. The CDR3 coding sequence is TGCAGTGGGGCGGACGATACGCAGTATTTT.

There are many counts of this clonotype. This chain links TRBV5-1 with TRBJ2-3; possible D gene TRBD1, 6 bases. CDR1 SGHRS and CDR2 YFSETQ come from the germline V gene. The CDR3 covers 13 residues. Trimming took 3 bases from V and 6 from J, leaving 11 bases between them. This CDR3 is CASSYLRGDTQYF. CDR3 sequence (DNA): TGCGCCAGCAGCTACTTAAGGGGGGATACGCAGTATTTT.

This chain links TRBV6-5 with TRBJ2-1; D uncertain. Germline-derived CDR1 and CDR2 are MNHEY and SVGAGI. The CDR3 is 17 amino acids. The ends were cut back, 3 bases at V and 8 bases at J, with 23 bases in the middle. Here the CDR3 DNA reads TGTGCCAGCAGTTATATCCCTGGAATCTTACTGAGCTATGAGCAGTTCTTC. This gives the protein CASSYIPGILLSYEQFF.

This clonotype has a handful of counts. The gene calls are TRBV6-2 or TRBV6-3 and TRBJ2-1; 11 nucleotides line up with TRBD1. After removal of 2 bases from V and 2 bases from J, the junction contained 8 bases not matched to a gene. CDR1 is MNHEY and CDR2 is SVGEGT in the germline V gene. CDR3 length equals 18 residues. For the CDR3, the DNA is TGTGCCAGCAGTTACGATCCCCGGACAGGGGGCGCCTACAATGAGCAGTTCTTC. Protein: CASSYDPRTGGAYNEQFF.

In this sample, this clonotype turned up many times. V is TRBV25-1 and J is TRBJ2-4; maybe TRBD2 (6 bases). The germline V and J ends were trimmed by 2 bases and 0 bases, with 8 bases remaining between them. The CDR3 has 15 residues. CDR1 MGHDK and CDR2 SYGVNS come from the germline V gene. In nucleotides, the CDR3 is TGTGCCAGCAGTGAAGGCGGGACAGCCAAAAACATTCAGTACTTC. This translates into CASSEGGTAKNIQYF.

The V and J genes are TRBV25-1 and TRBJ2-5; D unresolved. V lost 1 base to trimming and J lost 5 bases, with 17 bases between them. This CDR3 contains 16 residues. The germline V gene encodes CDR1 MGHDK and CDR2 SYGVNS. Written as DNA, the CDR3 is TGTGCCAGCAGTGAATCTCTGGGCGAAATTACGGAGACCCAGTACTTC. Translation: CASSESLGEITETQYF. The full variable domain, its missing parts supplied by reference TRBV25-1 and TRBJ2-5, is EADIYQTPRYLVIGTGKKITLECSQTMGHDKMYWYQQDPGMELHLIHYSYGVNSTEKGDLSSESTVSRIRTEHFPLTLESARPSHTSQYLCASSESLGEITETQYFGPGTRLLVL.

The CDR3 DNA sequence: TGCGCCAGCAGCCAAGTACTAGCGAAGGCGGGTCCGTACGAGCAGTACTTC. This codes for CASSQVLAKAGPYEQYF. The chain couples TRBV4-1 to TRBJ2-7; 7 bases fit TRBD2. The V segment lost 1 base and the J segment 4 bases; nucleotides outside the gene matches: 13. This CDR3 is built from 17 residues. Germline CDR1 is MGHRA and CDR2 is YSYEKL.

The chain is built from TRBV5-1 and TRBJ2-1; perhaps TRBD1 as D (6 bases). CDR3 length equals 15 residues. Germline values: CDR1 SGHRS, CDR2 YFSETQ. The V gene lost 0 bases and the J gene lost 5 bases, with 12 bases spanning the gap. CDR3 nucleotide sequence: TGCGCCAGCAGCTTGGAAGGGTGGGACAACAATGAGCAGTTCTTC. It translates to CASSLEGWDNNEQFF.

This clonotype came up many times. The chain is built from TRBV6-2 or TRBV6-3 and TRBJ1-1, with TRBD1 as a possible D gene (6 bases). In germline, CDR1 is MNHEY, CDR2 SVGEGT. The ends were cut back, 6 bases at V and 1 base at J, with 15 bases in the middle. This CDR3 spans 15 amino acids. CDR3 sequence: CASRRTGLRNTEAFF. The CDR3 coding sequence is TGTGCCAGCAGAAGAACAGGGTTGAGGAACACTGAAGCTTTCTTT.